Below are 20 T cell receptor beta chains sequenced from a single sample in a study of shared clonotypes between healthy human individuals. The data were produced by immunoSEQ multiplex PCR, yet TCRdb's version contains in-frame clones alone and is incomplete. Here the sample spans some 2,000,000 clones, approximately 94% being singletons. Material for sequencing was naive CD4+ T cells sorted from blood. Subset meaning: CD45RA+ positively selected. These receptors all come from a man aged 18 to 29 in good health.

The genes are TRBV18 and TRBJ2-3; 11 bases map to TRBD2. The germline V gene encodes CDR1 KGHSH and CDR2 LQKENI. The CDR3 consists of 15 residues. J gave up 3 bases and V 2 bases, and 1 base lay outside the gene matches. The CDR3 is CASSPIAGGTDTQYF. CDR3 nucleotide sequence: TGTGCCAGCTCACCAATAGCGGGAGGGACAGATACGCAGTATTTT.

The chain combines TRBV10-3 with TRBJ2-4; D is possibly TRBD2 (5 bases). The CDR3 is 13 residues long. Germline-derived CDR1 and CDR2 are ENHRY and SYGVKD. Trimming stripped 1 base from V and 8 bases from J, with 9 bases between. The CDR3 sequence: CAISEYREDIQYF. The DNA for the CDR3 is TGTGCCATCAGTGAGTACCGGGAAGACATTCAGTACTTC.

V usage is TRBV28 and J usage is TRBJ2-7; perhaps TRBD2 as D (7 bases). Germline CDR1 and CDR2: MDHEN and SYDVKM. The CDR3 loop spans 16 amino acids. With 2 bases removed from V and 2 bases from J, the gap between germline ends came to 16 bases. The CDR3, as DNA: TGTGCCAGCAGTTTAGTAGGGGGGGGCACTCCCTACGAGCAGTACTTC. It specifies CASSLVGGGTPYEQYF.

The chain joins TRBV2 to TRBJ2-5; perhaps D is TRBD1 or TRBD2 (5 bases each). Germline V gene sequence: CDR1 SNHLY, CDR2 FYNNEI. This CDR3 has 13 amino acids. V was cut by 8 bases and J by 1 base, with 11 bases left in between. The DNA for the CDR3 is TGTGCCAGCGGCCGGGGCCTCCAAGAGACCCAGTACTTC. Its protein product is CASGRGLQETQYF.

The V call is TRBV7-9, the J call TRBJ2-1; perhaps TRBD1 as D (6 bases). The germline V and J ends were trimmed by 1 base and 13 bases, with 11 bases remaining between them. From germline, CDR1 is SEHNR and CDR2 FQNEAQ (reference sequence). The CDR3 is made up of 12 amino acids. The CDR3 DNA follows: TGTGCCAGCAGCTTAGGGACAGTCAGACAGTTCTTC. Encoded protein: CASSLGTVRQFF.

The chain carries TRBV7-8 and TRBJ1-1; D is ambiguous. This CDR3 region has 12 residues. Germline assignment: CDR1 SGHVS and CDR2 FQNEAQ. Between the trimmed V and J ends, which lost 1 base and 5 bases, there was a span of 5 bases. The CDR3 loop reads CASSLVTTEAFF. The DNA of the CDR3 is TGTGCCAGCAGCTTAGTGACTACTGAAGCTTTCTTT.

The rearrangement joins TRBV6-4 to TRBJ1-5; D not resolved. The CDR3 runs to 14 residues. V lost 5 bases and J lost 2, with 10 bases in between. Looked up from germline, CDR1 is MRHNA and CDR2 is SNTAGT. Written as DNA, the CDR3 is TGTGCCAGCAGTCGGGAGGCTGGCAATCAGCCCCAGCATTTT. Translated: CASSREAGNQPQHF.

About this clone: Other DNA sequences in this sample translate to the same CDR3. V is TRBV7-2 and J is TRBJ2-7, with D unclear. The germline V and J ends were trimmed by 3 bases and 3 bases, with 9 bases remaining between them. Germline-derived CDR1 and CDR2 are SGHTA and FQGNSA. This CDR3 has 13 residues. The CDR3 region has the DNA TGTGCCAGCAGCTTCGTGACCAGCTACGAGCAGTACTTC. Translation gives CASSFVTSYEQYF.

V is TRBV2 and J is TRBJ2-2; tentatively, D is TRBD1 (6 bases). V lost 10 bases to trimming and J lost 2 bases, with 11 bases between them. Germline V CDR1 and CDR2: SNHLY, FYNNEI. The CDR3 is made up of 13 amino acids. The CDR3 region has the DNA TGTGCCAAGCGCAGGGGAAACACCGGGGAGCTGTTTTTT. It codes for CAKRRGNTGELFF.

Here the CDR3 reads CASSHPWTGAGNEQYF. The CDR3 bases are TGTGCCAGCAGTCACCCCTGGACAGGGGCAGGGAACGAGCAGTACTTC. The chain couples TRBV27 to TRBJ2-7, with 9 bases that match TRBD1. V was pared by 5 bases and J by 5 bases, with 13 bases of the junction left unmatched. This CDR3 has 16 amino acids. CDR1 and CDR2 (germline): MNHEY, SMNVEV (reference sequence).

This clone appeared once. J is TRBJ2-1 and V is TRBV6-5; the match to TRBD2 covers 8 bases. The CDR3 sequence is 14 residues long. From germline, CDR1 is MNHEY and CDR2 SVGAGI. J lost 6 bases, V lost 5 bases, and 6 bases had no gene match. Here the CDR3 DNA reads TGTGCCAGCAGTACCACGAGCGGGAGCAATGAGCAGTTCTTC. Protein product: CASSTTSGSNEQFF.

On this clone: This same CDR3 is encoded by further DNA sequences in the sample. The gene calls are TRBV18 and TRBJ2-7; D not certain. This CDR3 region has 13 residues. Per germline, CDR1 KGHSH and CDR2 LQKENI. V lost 2 bases and J lost 3, with 8 bases in between. In DNA, the CDR3 is TGTGCCAGCTCACCAGGGCCAAGCTACGAGCAGTACTTC. It yields the protein CASSPGPSYEQYF.

A remark on this clone: This specimen includes other DNA sequences encoding the same CDR3. The chain couples TRBV28 to TRBJ2-7; no clear D gene. CDR1 is MDHEN and CDR2 is SYDVKM in the germline V gene. Trimming stripped 3 bases from V and 1 base from J, with 7 bases between. This CDR3 has 13 residues. CDR3 coding DNA: TGTGCCAGCAGTTTCACGTTGTCCTACGAGCAGTACTTC. Translating gives CASSFTLSYEQYF.

As concerns this clone: Other nucleotide sequences in the sample specify the same CDR3. J is TRBJ1-1 and V is TRBV19; unclear D gene. Trimming shortened V by 5 bases and J by 1 base, and 8 bases separated the two germline ends. This CDR3 spans 13 amino acids. In germline, CDR1 is LNHDA, CDR2 SQIVND (reference sequence). Written as DNA, the CDR3 is TGTGCCAGTAGTCTAGGTCAGAACACTGAAGCTTTCTTT. It is translated as CASSLGQNTEAFF.

CDR3 nucleotide sequence: TGCAGCGCCTATGTACAGGGGAACACTGAAGCTTTCTTT. It is translated as CSAYVQGNTEAFF. The chain combines TRBV29-1 with TRBJ1-1; D is possibly TRBD1 (6 bases). The germline CDR1 and CDR2 sequences are SQVTM and ANQGSEA. This CDR3 has 13 residues. V was pared by 7 bases and J by 1 base, with 13 bases between.

The V call is TRBV19, the J call TRBJ2-3; 12 positions match TRBD2. The germline gives CDR1 LNHDA, CDR2 SQIVND (reference sequence). With 4 bases clipped from V and 3 bases from J, the junction kept 5 bases outside the gene matches. The length of the CDR3 is 16 residues. CDR3 protein: CASSTLAGGRTDTQYF. The CDR3 DNA is TGTGCCAGTAGTACCCTAGCGGGGGGGCGGACAGATACGCAGTATTTT.

CDR3 DNA sequence: TGTGCCAGCCGCCAGACTAGCGCCCTCACAGATACGCAGTATTTT. It specifies CASRQTSALTDTQYF. The chain carries TRBV2 and TRBJ2-3; TRBD2 agrees at 8 bases. The germline CDR1 and CDR2 sequences are SNHLY and FYNNEI. Germline trimming cut 8 bases from V and 2 bases from J; bases unmatched to any gene: 9. There are 15 residues in the CDR3.

Notes on this clone: Other DNA sequences in the sample encode the same CDR3. For the CDR3, the DNA is TGTGCCAGCAGCCGCGACAGGGGGTTGTACGAGCAGTACTTC. Amino acids: CASSRDRGLYEQYF. The chain combines TRBV5-4 with TRBJ2-7; 9 nucleotides align to TRBD1. The germline CDR1 and CDR2 sequences are SGHNT and YYREEE (reference sequence). CDR3 length: 14 amino acids. The ends lost 4 bases at V and 4 bases at J; junction bases unmatched: 6.

This chain uses TRBV15 with TRBJ1-2; 9 positions agree with TRBD1. The germline CDR1 and CDR2 sequences are LNHNV and YYDKDF (reference sequence). V trimming: 0 bases; J trimming: 4 bases; junction bases outside the gene matches: 15. This CDR3 region has 19 residues. Written as DNA, the CDR3 is TGTGCCACCAGCAGAGATTTCGACTTGGGGGACAGGGAAATCTATGGCTACACCTTC. The encoded protein is CATSRDFDLGDREIYGYTF.

The rearrangement joins TRBV18 to TRBJ1-4; TRBD1 agrees at 11 bases. There are 16 residues in the CDR3. V was pared by 5 bases and J by 8 bases, with 10 bases of the junction left unmatched. Germline assignment: CDR1 KGHSH and CDR2 LQKENI. CDR3 in DNA: TGTGCCAGCTCAGACGGAACTGGGACAGGGGGAGAAAAACTGTTTTTT. Its translation is CASSDGTGTGGEKLFF.